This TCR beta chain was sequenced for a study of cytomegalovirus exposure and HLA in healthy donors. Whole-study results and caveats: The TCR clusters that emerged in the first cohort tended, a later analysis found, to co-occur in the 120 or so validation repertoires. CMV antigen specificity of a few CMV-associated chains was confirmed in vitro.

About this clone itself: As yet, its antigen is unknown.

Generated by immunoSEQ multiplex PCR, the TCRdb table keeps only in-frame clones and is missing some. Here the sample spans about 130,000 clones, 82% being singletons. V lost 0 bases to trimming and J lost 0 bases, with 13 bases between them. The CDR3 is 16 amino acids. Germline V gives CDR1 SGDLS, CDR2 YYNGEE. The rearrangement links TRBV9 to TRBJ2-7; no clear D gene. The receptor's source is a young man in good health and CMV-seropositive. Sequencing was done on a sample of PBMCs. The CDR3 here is CASSVGLLESSYEQYF. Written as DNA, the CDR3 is TGTGCCAGCAGCGTAGGACTTCTCGAGAGCTCCTACGAGCAGTACTTC.